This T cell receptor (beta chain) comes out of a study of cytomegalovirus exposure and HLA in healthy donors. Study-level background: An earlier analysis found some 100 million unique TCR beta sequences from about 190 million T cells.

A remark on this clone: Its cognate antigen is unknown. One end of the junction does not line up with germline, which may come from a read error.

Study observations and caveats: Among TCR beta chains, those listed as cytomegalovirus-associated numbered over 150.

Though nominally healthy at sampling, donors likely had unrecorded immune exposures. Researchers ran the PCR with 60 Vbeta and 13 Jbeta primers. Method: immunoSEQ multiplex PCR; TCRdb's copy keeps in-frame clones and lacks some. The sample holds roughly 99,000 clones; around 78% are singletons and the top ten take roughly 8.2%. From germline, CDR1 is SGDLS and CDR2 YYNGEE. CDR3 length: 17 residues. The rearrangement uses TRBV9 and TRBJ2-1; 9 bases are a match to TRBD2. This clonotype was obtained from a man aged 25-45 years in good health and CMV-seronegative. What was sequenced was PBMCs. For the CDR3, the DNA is TGTGCCAGCAGCGTAGGAGGGGCGGGAGGGCCCTACGATGAGCAGTTCTTC. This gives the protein CASSVGGAGGPYDEQFF. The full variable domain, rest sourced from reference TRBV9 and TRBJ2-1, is DSGVTQTPKHLITATGQRVTLRCSPRSGDLSVYWYQQSLDQGLQFLIQYYNGEERAKGNILERFSAQQFPDLHSELNLSSLELGDSALYFCASSVGGAGGPYDEQFFGPGTRLTVL.